Each of the 2 T cell receptor beta chains below was sequenced from the same sample in a study of CD8 T cells in Susac syndrome. With random hexamers, reverse transcription was performed on roughly 0.45 to 1 ug of RNA. TCRdb reprocessed the immunoSEQ multiplex PCR reads with MiXCR, giving one entry per CDR3 protein. The sample contains hundreds of thousands of distinct CDR3 sequences, approximately 85% of which appear only once. Source material: CD8+ T cells from PBMCs. The receptors stem from a human donor with multiple sclerosis.

The CDR3 spells CASSRSGEDSYEQYF. CDR3 coding DNA: TGTGCCAGCAGTCGTTCAGGGGAGGACTCCTACGAGCAGTACTTC. V usage is TRBV12-3 or TRBV12-4 and J usage is TRBJ2-7; D is tentatively TRBD1 or TRBD2 (6 bases each). The CDR3 totals 15 residues. With 5 bases removed from V and 0 bases from J, the gap between germline ends came to 14 bases.

The chain joins TRBV6-1 to TRBJ1-5; a weak D match, TRBD1 (5 bases). Trimming removed 9 bases at V and 3 bases at J, with 21 bases between. Germline V lookup: CDR1 MNHNS, CDR2 SASEGT. This CDR3 contains 16 residues. Here the CDR3 reads CASTGTGLDPNQPQHF. The CDR3 coding sequence is TGTGCCAGTACCGGGACCGGACTGGATCCCAATCAGCCCCAGCATTTT.